The 18 T cell receptor beta chains given below trace back to one sample, sequenced in a study of Ad26.COV2.S vaccination and SARS-CoV-2 variants. Using immunoSEQ multiplex PCR, the repertoire was profiled, and TCRdb retains in-frame clones only, with some absent. The sample includes about 410,000 clones, approximately 90% of them seen just once. This sample's treatment: roughly 20 received Ad26.COV2.S at low or high dose, single or two shots; five or six received placebo; per-sample allocation not given. Specimen acquisition occurred on day 63 following the initial vaccine or placebo injection. The sample in question was peripheral blood, obtained in a trial of Ad26.COV2.S vaccine versus placebo. The receptors here all came from a person aged 18-65 years who received the Ad26.COV2.S COVID-19 vaccine or a placebo.

The genes are TRBV5-1 and TRBJ1-6, with 10 bases lining up with TRBD1. CDR3 size: 15 residues. In germline, CDR1 is SGHRS, CDR2 YFSETQ. Trimming at V came to 5 bases and at J to 2 bases, leaving 1 base not matched to a gene. The CDR3 coding sequence is TGCGCCAGCAGTGGGACAGGGGCCTATAATTCACCCCTCCACTTT. Residues: CASSGTGAYNSPLHF.

The chain recombines TRBV5-4 with TRBJ1-2; 7 nucleotides agree with TRBD1. The germline V gene has CDR1 SGHNT and CDR2 YYREEE (reference sequence). The CDR3 loop spans 13 amino acids. The V and J ends lost 4 bases and 4 bases, in that order; junction bases with no gene match: 4. The CDR3 sequence: CASSLQGSYGYTF. DNA for the CDR3: TGTGCCAGCAGCCTACAGGGGAGCTATGGCTACACCTTC. Using reference TRBV5-4 and TRBJ1-2 for the parts outside the CDR3, the full variable domain is ETGVTQSPTHLIKTRGQQVTLRCSSQSGHNTVSWYQQALGQGPQFIFQYYREEENGRGNFPPRFSGLQFPNYSSELNVNALELDDSALYLCASSLQGSYGYTFGSGTRLTVV.

The CDR3 DNA reads as TGTGCCAGCAGCTTGCTGGGACAGCAAGAGACCCAGTACTTC. Amino acids: CASSLLGQQETQYF. J is TRBJ2-5 and V is TRBV7-2; TRBD1 agrees at 7 bases. This CDR3 spans 14 amino acids. Germline V gives CDR1 SGHTA, CDR2 FQGNSA. V was pared by 3 bases and J by 2 bases, with 3 bases of the junction left unmatched.

The V and J genes are TRBV9 and TRBJ1-6; perhaps TRBD1 as D (6 bases). The CDR3 extends over 16 amino acids. V gave up 4 bases and J gave up 7 bases, with 18 bases separating them. Germline-derived CDR1 and CDR2 are SGDLS and YYNGEE. The CDR3 DNA sequence: TGTGCCAGCAGCACCGGGACACCGAGTTCCAATTCACCCCTCCACTTT. Amino acids: CASSTGTPSSNSPLHF.

The CDR3 region has the DNA TGTGCCAGCAGCTTAAGGGGGGTCCACGAGCAGTACTTC. This sequence encodes CASSLRGVHEQYF. This rearrangement joins TRBV11-2 to TRBJ2-7; D possibly matches TRBD1 or TRBD2 (6 bases each). The CDR3 is made up of 13 amino acids. The V gene lost 2 bases and the J gene lost 5 bases, with 10 bases spanning the gap. CDR1 and CDR2 from the germline V gene are SGHAT and FQNNGV. The full variable domain, rest sourced from reference TRBV11-2 and TRBJ2-7, is EAGVAQSPRYKIIEKRQSVAFWCNPISGHATLYWYQQILGQGPKLLIQFQNNGVVDDSQLPKDRFSAERLKGVDSTLKIQPAKLEDSAVYLCASSLRGVHEQYFGPGTRLTVT.

The chain carries TRBV6-1 and TRBJ2-5; D gene unclear. The CDR3 contains 17 residues. Between the trimmed V and J ends, which lost 0 bases and 5 bases, there was a span of 19 bases. Germline V lookup: CDR1 MNHNS, CDR2 SASEGT. CDR3 DNA sequence: TGTGCCAGCAGTGAAGCGGAGAGATTTAGGTCGTCGGAGACCCAGTACTTC. Protein: CASSEAERFRSSETQYF.

This clone was detected a few times. The chain uses TRBV20-1 and TRBJ2-1; the D is unclear. Germline V gives CDR1 DFQATT, CDR2 SNEGSKA (reference sequence). This CDR3 has 15 amino acids. V was clipped by 3 bases and J by 2 bases, with 14 bases between them. As DNA, the CDR3 is TGCAGTGCTAGTTTAAGCAGGCTAACCTACAATGAGCAGTTCTTC. It yields the protein CSASLSRLTYNEQFF.

This clone has just one count. The J gene is TRBJ1-1, the V gene TRBV2; TRBD1 matches 7 bases. The germline V gene has CDR1 SNHLY and CDR2 FYNNEI. The CDR3 is made up of 15 amino acids. V dropped 6 bases and J dropped 4; count of bases not matched to a gene: 11. CDR3 DNA: TGTGCCAGCAGGGGCTTGACAGGGAAGGGCACTGAAGCTTTCTTT. As protein: CASRGLTGKGTEAFF.

The chain carries TRBV6-2 or TRBV6-3 and TRBJ1-6; D unresolved. In germline, CDR1 is MNHEY, CDR2 SVGEGT. Trimming left V 4 bases short and J 10 bases short, with 11 bases between. The CDR3 covers 13 residues. The CDR3 DNA reads as TGTGCCAGCAGTTGGGAATGGAGCTCACCCCTCCACTTT. It codes for CASSWEWSSPLHF.

A single count supports this clone. The J gene is TRBJ2-1, the V gene TRBV25-1, with 7 bases lining up with TRBD1. Per germline, CDR1 MGHDK and CDR2 SYGVNS. V was clipped by 8 bases and J by 6 bases; unmatched bases: 4. The CDR3 covers 12 residues. CDR3 sequence reads: CASSRDSNEQFF. The CDR3 DNA reads as TGTGCCAGCTCTCGGGACAGCAATGAGCAGTTCTTC.

The gene calls are TRBV24-1 and TRBJ2-3; 9 bases match TRBD2. The CDR3 is 15 residues long. CDR1 KGHDR and CDR2 SFDVKD come from the germline V gene. V trimming: 4 bases; J trimming: 2 bases; junction bases outside the gene matches: 3. This chain's CDR3 is CATSEQRGDTDTQYF. The CDR3 DNA reads as TGTGCCACCAGTGAACAGCGGGGGGACACAGATACGCAGTATTTT.

The chain joins TRBV5-1 to TRBJ2-3; 10 bases are shared with TRBD2. With V trimmed by 4 bases and J by 6 bases, 14 bases remained unmatched. The CDR3 totals 17 residues. From germline, CDR1 is SGHRS and CDR2 YFSETQ. The CDR3 is CASSLTSGVTKRDTQYF. CDR3 DNA: TGCGCCAGCAGCCTAACTAGCGGGGTTACAAAGAGGGATACGCAGTATTTT.

The chain recombines TRBV27 with TRBJ1-1, with TRBD1 identical over 7 bases. The germline V gene encodes CDR1 MNHEY and CDR2 SMNVEV (reference sequence). With V trimmed by 3 bases and J by 7 bases, 8 bases remained unmatched. The CDR3 contains 14 residues. CDR3 nucleotides: TGTGCCAGCAGTTTTTGGCAGGACAGGAATGAAGCTTTCTTT. This sequence encodes CASSFWQDRNEAFF.

The chain recombines TRBV5-8 with TRBJ2-5, with D perhaps matching TRBD1 (6 bases). V lost 2 bases and J lost 7, with 15 bases in between. This CDR3 is 14 amino acids long. Germline V gene lookup returns CDR1 SGHTS and CDR2 YDEGEE. The CDR3 DNA is TGTGCCAGCAGCTTTCTTGGACAGAGGAGGACCCAGTACTTC. Amino acid sequence: CASSFLGQRRTQYF.

This rearrangement joins TRBV27 to TRBJ1-2; D is unresolved. The V end was cut by 5 bases, the J end by 8 bases, with 15 bases between. CDR1 is MNHEY, CDR2 SMNVEV, per germline (reference sequence). The CDR3 loop spans 13 amino acids. The CDR3 DNA follows: TGTGCCAGCAGTCTAAACCGGGGTGAAGGCTACACCTTC. Translated, it gives CASSLNRGEGYTF.

The chain joins TRBV11-2 to TRBJ2-6; no clear D gene. The V end was cut by 8 bases, the J end by 0 bases, with 8 bases between. The CDR3 sequence is 14 residues long. CDR1 and CDR2 (germline): SGHAT, FQNNGV. CDR3 loop: CASWWGSGANVLTF. The CDR3 DNA sequence: TGTGCCAGCTGGTGGGGCTCTGGGGCCAACGTCCTGACTTTC.

This chain links TRBV16 with TRBJ2-7; D perhaps matches TRBD1 (6 bases). Germline values: CDR1 KGHSY, CDR2 FQNENV. This CDR3 is 14 amino acids long. V lost 2 bases and J 4 bases, leaving 12 bases between the germline ends. This CDR3 reads CASSQQATGYEQYF. In DNA, the CDR3 is TGTGCCAGCAGCCAACAGGCCACAGGGTACGAGCAGTACTTC.

The rearrangement joins TRBV7-9 to TRBJ2-3; D is undetermined. The ends were cut back, 2 bases at V and 0 bases at J, with 6 bases in the middle. Germline values: CDR1 SEHNR, CDR2 FQNEAQ (reference sequence). The length of the CDR3 is 14 residues. The CDR3 sequence: CASSLMTSTDTQYF. As DNA, the CDR3 is TGTGCCAGCAGCTTAATGACAAGCACAGATACGCAGTATTTT.